This TCR beta chain is drawn from a study of tumor-infiltrating lymphocytes in primary liver carcinoma. About the study: T1-T3 N0M0 was the stage of the tumors, which were roughly 4.2 to 10 cm across.

Germline CDR1 reads SQVTM; CDR2 reads ANQGSEA. CDR3 length: 16 residues. Priming with a constant-region primer yielded TCR beta cDNA from around 540 ng total RNA. Three-round nested multiplex PCR performed with slightly modified ARM-PCR produced the TCR beta libraries. Use of TRBV1-TRBV30 forward primers with a C-beta reverse primer characterized the first two PCR rounds, which lasted about 10 cycles each. MiXCR, applied by TCRdb to the multiplex PCR reads, yields one record per CDR3 protein. This table has some 46,000 distinct CDR3 sequences, around 75% appearing once. Comment on this clonotype: Its antigen is currently unknown. Germline and junction disagree at one end, which may indicate a read error.

Study outcomes and limitations: Tumor region pairs shared more overlap than did tumor-adjacent and tumor-blood pairs. Tumor specimens were characterized by a significantly higher top-250-clone fraction than blood (p = 0.039).

Taking about 18-30 mg of unsorted bulk tissue, the authors co-extracted RNA and DNA. All patients had surgically resected primary liver carcinoma. The clonotype comes from a woman in her twenties or thirties with primary liver carcinoma and hepatitis B virus infection. The sample consisted of tumor-adjacent normal liver tissue. J is TRBJ1-6 and V is TRBV29-1, with D possibly being TRBD1 (6 bases). The chain's CDR3 is CSVEDRRWAGDSPPHF. The CDR3 DNA is TGCAGCGTTGAAGATCGGAGGTGGGCAGGGGATTCACCCCCCCACTTT.